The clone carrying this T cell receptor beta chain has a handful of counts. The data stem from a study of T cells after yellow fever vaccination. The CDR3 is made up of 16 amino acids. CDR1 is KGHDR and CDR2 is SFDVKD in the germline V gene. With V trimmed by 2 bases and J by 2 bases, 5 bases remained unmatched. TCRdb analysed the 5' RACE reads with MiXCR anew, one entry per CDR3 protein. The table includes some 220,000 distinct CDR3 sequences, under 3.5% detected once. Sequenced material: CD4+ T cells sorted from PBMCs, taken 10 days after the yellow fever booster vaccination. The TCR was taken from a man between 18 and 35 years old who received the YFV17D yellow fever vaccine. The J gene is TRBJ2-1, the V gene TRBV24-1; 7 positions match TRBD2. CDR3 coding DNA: TGTGCCACCAGTGATTCCGCCGGGGGGACCTACAATGAGCAGTTCTTC. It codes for CATSDSAGGTYNEQFF.